The 21 T cell receptor beta chains reported below all come from one sample, sequenced in a study of naive and memory T cell subsets. An equimolar mix of two oligonucleotides served as the beta constant-region primer for TRBC1 and TRBC2. MiXCR, applied by TCRdb to the UMI-ligation and nested PCR reads, yields one record per CDR3 protein. The top ten clones hold under 20% of a sample with around 30,000 distinct CDR3 sequences, roughly 10% of them seen once. The sample consisted of effector memory CD4+ T cells from blood. Subset reported: effector memory, CD45RA- CD27-. These receptors came from a human donor in good health.

This clonotype was seen repeatedly, ten times or more. The chain joins TRBV28 to TRBJ1-2, with TRBD1 identical over 9 bases. The CDR3 has 14 residues. Trimming at V came to 6 bases and at J to 2 bases, leaving 4 bases not matched to a gene. Germline CDR1 reads MDHEN; CDR2 reads SYDVKM. The CDR3 nucleotides are TGTGCCAGCAGCCGCGGGACAGGGAACTATGGCTACACCTTC. Protein: CASSRGTGNYGYTF.

This clonotype was recorded many times. The gene calls are TRBV7-8 and TRBJ1-1; D is unresolved. Germline V CDR1 and CDR2: SGHVS, FQNEAQ. This CDR3 has 16 residues. Trimming took 2 bases from V and 0 from J, leaving 13 bases between them. CDR3 bases: TGTGCCAGCAGCTTATCGGCCCAGAATCTGAACACTGAAGCTTTCTTT. It encodes CASSLSAQNLNTEAFF.

This clonotype was detected only a few times. V gene TRBV11-2 combines with J gene TRBJ2-3; TRBD2 might be the D (6 bases). The CDR3 extends over 17 amino acids. V was trimmed by 7 bases and J by 5 bases, leaving 25 bases between them. Germline CDR1 SGHAT, CDR2 FQNNGV. The CDR3, as DNA: TGTGCCAGCACCCCCCCTACTTCGACTAGGGGAGGAGATACGCAGTATTTT. Its translation is CASTPPTSTRGGDTQYF.

The rearrangement uses TRBV12-1 and TRBJ1-5. TRBV12-1 is tagged as a pseudogene. This CDR3 region has 13 residues. CDR3 DNA: TGTGCCAGCCTTAGACGGAGCAATCAGCCCCAGCATTTT. Encoded protein: CASLRRSNQPQHF.

In its sample, this clonotype was seen many times. This chain connects TRBV11-2 to TRBJ2-7, with 7 positions matching TRBD1. The CDR3 totals 14 residues. CDR1 SGHAT and CDR2 FQNNGV come from the germline V gene. V was clipped by 5 bases and J by 6 bases; unmatched bases: 10. CDR3 in amino acids: CASSPRTGAGEQYF. The DNA for the CDR3 is TGTGCCAGCAGCCCCCGAACAGGGGCGGGCGAGCAGTACTTC.

This clonotype was seen repeatedly, ten times or more. CDR3 loop: CASSLWGRGSYNEQFF. CDR3 bases: TGTGCCAGCAGCTTATGGGGCAGGGGCTCCTACAATGAGCAGTTCTTC. The chain joins TRBV11-3 to TRBJ2-1; tentative D call: TRBD1 (6 bases). V lost 2 bases to trimming and J lost 0 bases, with 11 bases between them. The V gene's germline CDR1 is SGHNT and CDR2 YENEEA. The CDR3 consists of 16 residues.

The chain links TRBV7-2 to TRBJ2-1; D is perhaps TRBD2 (7 bases). The CDR3 runs to 15 residues. V was clipped by 1 base and J by 9 bases, with 16 bases between them. Looked up from germline, CDR1 is SGHTA and CDR2 is FQGNSA. CDR3 sequence: CASSLGGSGEGEQFF. The CDR3 DNA sequence: TGTGCCAGCAGCTTAGGAGGTTCAGGGGAGGGTGAGCAGTTCTTC.

This clonotype showed up just a few times. V usage is TRBV7-2 and J usage is TRBJ1-5, with D tentatively TRBD1 (6 bases). The CDR3 is 14 amino acids. Germline CDR1 SGHTA, CDR2 FQGNSA. Trimming took 3 bases from V and 5 from J, leaving 11 bases between them. CDR3 sequence: CASSFSTGDQPQHF. CDR3 DNA: TGTGCCAGCAGCTTCTCGACAGGCGATCAGCCCCAGCATTTT.

In its sample, this clonotype ranks as medium-sized (0.01 to 0.1%). V gene TRBV7-2 combines with J gene TRBJ2-7; TRBD1 is a possible D gene (6 bases). The length of the CDR3 is 16 residues. Germline V lookup: CDR1 SGHTA, CDR2 FQGNSA. Between the trimmed V and J ends, which lost 3 bases and 8 bases, there was a span of 23 bases. The CDR3 nucleotides read TGTGCCAGCAGCTTGGGGTCGGCCTCCCCCAGGGGTAAGCAGTACTTC. Amino acid sequence: CASSLGSASPRGKQYF.

In this sample, this clonotype turned up a few times. The rearrangement joins TRBV2 to TRBJ2-5; D may match TRBD1 or TRBD2 (5 bases each). CDR1 is SNHLY, CDR2 FYNNEI, per germline. The CDR3 has 15 amino acids. Between the trimmed V and J ends, which lost 5 bases and 1 base, there was a span of 14 bases. The CDR3 nucleotides are TGTGCCAGCAGTTCCCGAGGGACGGCCCAAGAGACCCAGTACTTC. This translates into CASSSRGTAQETQYF.

This clonotype has just a few counts. CDR3 DNA sequence: TGTGCCAGCAGTTTGGGGAGGGCAGGGCCGAACACCGGGGAGCTGTTTTTT. Its translation is CASSLGRAGPNTGELFF. The chain couples TRBV28 to TRBJ2-2, with 7 nucleotides matching TRBD2. This CDR3 comprises 17 residues. Germline CDR1 MDHEN, CDR2 SYDVKM. Losses at the gene ends were 3 bases for V and 0 bases for J; bases not matched to a gene: 7.

This clonotype was seen a few times. V gene TRBV24-1 combines with J gene TRBJ1-1; no reliable D call. Looked up from germline, CDR1 is KGHDR and CDR2 is SFDVKD. This CDR3 spans 13 amino acids. Trimming took off 6 bases at V and 2 bases at J, with 9 bases between the two ends. As DNA, the CDR3 is TGTGCCACCAGTCTCGGATCAAACACTGAAGCTTTCTTT. It translates to CATSLGSNTEAFF.

This clonotype turned up a few times. This sequence joins TRBV30 and TRBJ1-5, with D possibly being TRBD1 (5 bases). Trimming stripped 0 bases from V and 7 bases from J, with 10 bases between. The CDR3 has 13 residues. The germline V gene has CDR1 GTSNPN and CDR2 SVGIG (reference sequence). As DNA, the CDR3 is TGTGCCTGGAGTGTCGGGGGTTTGCAGCCCCAGCATTTT. Translation: CAWSVGGLQPQHF.

The chain uses TRBV2 and TRBJ2-7; 9 nucleotides line up with TRBD1. Germline V gives CDR1 SNHLY, CDR2 FYNNEI. There are 14 residues in the CDR3. The V and J ends lost 4 bases and 6 bases, in that order; junction bases with no gene match: 7. The CDR3, as DNA: TGTGCCAGCAGTGGGGACAGGGACTCCGGCGAGCAGTACTTC. It translates to CASSGDRDSGEQYF.

This clonotype was observed a few times. This chain links TRBV6-5 with TRBJ1-5; the match to TRBD1 covers 11 bases. The CDR3 covers 16 residues. CDR1 and CDR2 from the germline V gene are MNHEY and SVGAGI. Trimming at V came to 5 bases and at J to 6 bases, leaving 9 bases not matched to a gene. CDR3 in DNA: TGTGCCAGCAGTGGTACTGGGACAGGGGGGCCTCAGCCCCAGCATTTT. Its protein product is CASSGTGTGGPQPQHF.

This clonotype was detected only a few times. This chain links TRBV3-1 with TRBJ2-2; D gene ambiguous. Germline CDR1 reads LGHDT; CDR2 reads YNNKEL (reference sequence). V was trimmed by 5 bases and J by 1 base, leaving 11 bases between them. The CDR3 length is 15 residues. This chain's CDR3 is CASSVLNMNTGELFF. The CDR3 DNA reads TGTGCCAGCAGCGTTCTCAATATGAACACCGGGGAGCTGTTTTTT.

This clonotype has at least ten counts. The chain is built from TRBV29-1 and TRBJ1-1; a possible D gene is TRBD1 (6 bases). CDR3 length: 12 amino acids. Trimming stripped 8 bases from V and 5 bases from J, with 15 bases between. Germline V gene sequence: CDR1 SQVTM, CDR2 ANQGSEA. The CDR3: CSFVGGLTEAFF. CDR3 nucleotides: TGCAGCTTCGTGGGGGGGCTTACTGAAGCTTTCTTT. Together with reference TRBV29-1 and TRBJ1-1, the CDR3 gives the full variable domain: SAVISQKPSRDICQRGTSLTIQCQVDSQVTMMFWYRQQPGQSLTLIATANQGSEATYESGFVIDKFPISRPNLTFSTLTVSNMSPEDSSIYLCSFVGGLTEAFFGQGTRLTVV.

This clonotype was seen only a few times. The chain is built from TRBV5-1 and TRBJ2-1; D is ambiguous. The ends were cut back, 5 bases at V and 2 bases at J, with 20 bases in the middle. Germline values: CDR1 SGHRS, CDR2 YFSETQ. The CDR3 extends over 17 amino acids. The CDR3 reads CASRNGRGPPTYNEQFF. The DNA for the CDR3 is TGCGCCAGCAGAAATGGACGAGGCCCCCCTACCTACAATGAGCAGTTCTTC.

This clonotype has more than one count but fewer than ten. The V and J genes are TRBV15 and TRBJ2-3; 12 bases line up with TRBD2. V gave up 7 bases and J gave up 2 bases; unmatched junction bases: 7. The CDR3 covers 16 residues. Germline V CDR1 and CDR2: LNHNV, YYDKDF (reference sequence). CDR3 sequence reads: CATIDRTSGNTDTQYF. In nucleotides, the CDR3 is TGTGCCACCATTGACCGGACTAGCGGGAACACAGATACGCAGTATTTT.

In this sample, this clonotype turned up a few times. The rearrangement uses TRBV4-3 and TRBJ1-1; 9 bases align to TRBD1. Germline V gives CDR1 LGHNA, CDR2 YSLEER. The CDR3 runs 14 residues. V gave up 2 bases and J gave up 6 bases; unmatched junction bases: 4. CDR3 in amino acids: CASSQPGQGAEAFF. CDR3 sequence (DNA): TGCGCCAGCAGCCAACCGGGACAGGGCGCTGAAGCTTTCTTT.

This chain connects TRBV28 to TRBJ2-1; the match to TRBD2 covers 8 bases. The CDR3 is made up of 16 amino acids. V lost 8 bases, J lost 6 bases, and 15 bases stayed unmatched. Looked up from germline, CDR1 is MDHEN and CDR2 is SYDVKM. The CDR3 loop reads CASGSPPGSGTNEQFF. As DNA, the CDR3 is TGTGCCAGCGGATCACCCCCAGGTAGCGGGACCAATGAGCAGTTCTTC. Supplemented by reference TRBV28 and TRBJ2-1, the full variable domain reads DVKVTQSSRYLVKRTGEKVFLECVQDMDHENMFWYRQDPGLGLRLIYFSYDVKMKEKGDIPEGYSVSREKKERFSLILESASTNQTSMYLCASGSPPGSGTNEQFFGPGTRLTVL.